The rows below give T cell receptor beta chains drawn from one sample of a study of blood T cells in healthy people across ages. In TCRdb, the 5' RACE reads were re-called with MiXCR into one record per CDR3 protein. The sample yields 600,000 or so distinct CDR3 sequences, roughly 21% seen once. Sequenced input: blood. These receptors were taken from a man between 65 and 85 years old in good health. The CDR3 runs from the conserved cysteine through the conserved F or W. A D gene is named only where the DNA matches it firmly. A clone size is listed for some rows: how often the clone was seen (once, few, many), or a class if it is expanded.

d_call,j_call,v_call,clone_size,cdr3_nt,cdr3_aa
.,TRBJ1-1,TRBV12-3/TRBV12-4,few,TGTGCCAGCAGGTCAGGACGCGGGGACACTGAAGCTTTCTTT,CASRSGRGDTEAFF
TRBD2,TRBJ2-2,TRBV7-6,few,TGTGCCAGCAGCTTCGGACTAGCGGGAGGGCTCAACACCGGGGAGCTGTTTTTT,CASSFGLAGGLNTGELFF
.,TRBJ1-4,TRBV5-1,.,TGCGCCAGCAGCGCCTCACCGGAAATAGGAGAAAAACTGTTTTTT,CASSASPEIGEKLFF
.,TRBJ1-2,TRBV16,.,TGTGCCAGCACTTACTCTTTCCCTGGCTACACCTTC,CASTYSFPGYTF
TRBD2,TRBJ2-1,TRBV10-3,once,TGTGCCATCAGTGGATGGACTAGCGGGATCTATGAGCAGTTCTTC,CAISGWTSGIYEQFF
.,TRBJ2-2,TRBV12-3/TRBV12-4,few,TGTGCCAGCAGGTCATATACCGGGGAGCTGTTTTTT,CASRSYTGELFF
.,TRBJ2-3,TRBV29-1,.,TGCAGCGGAACTGGAGACACAGATACGCAGTATTTT,CSGTGDTDTQYF
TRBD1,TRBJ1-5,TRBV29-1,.,TGCAGCGTTGCGTGGACAGGGGCAGGGCAGCCCCAGCATTTT,CSVAWTGAGQPQHF
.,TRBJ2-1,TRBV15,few,TGTGCCACCGGGGTAAGGGGTGAACGGGATGAGCAGTTCTTC,CATGVRGERDEQFF
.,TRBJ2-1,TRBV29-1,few,TGCAGCGTTGAGACGGGCTCCTACAATGAGCAGTTCTTC,CSVETGSYNEQFF
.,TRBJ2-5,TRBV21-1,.,TGTGCCAGCAGCAAGCTAGCGGGAGACCAAGAGACCCAGTACTTC,CASSKLAGDQETQYF
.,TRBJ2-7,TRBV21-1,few,TGTGCCAGCAGCGACCGTGGGGAATGTCGGTTTCGGAACGAGCAGTACTTC,CASSDRGECRFRNEQYF
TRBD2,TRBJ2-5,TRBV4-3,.,TGCGCCAGCAGCCAAGATTGGACTAGTGGAGAGACCCAGTACTTC,CASSQDWTSGETQYF
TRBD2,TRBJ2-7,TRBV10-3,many,TGTGCCATCAGTGGGGGGGGTGGTTACGAGCAGTACTTC,CAISGGGGYEQYF
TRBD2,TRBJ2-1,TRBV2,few,TGTGCCAGAAACACGGCTAGCGGAAACAATGAGCAGTTCTTC,CARNTASGNNEQFF
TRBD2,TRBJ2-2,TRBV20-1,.,TGCAGTGCCAGACTAGCGGGAGCGAAGACCGGGGAGCTGTTTTTT,CSARLAGAKTGELFF
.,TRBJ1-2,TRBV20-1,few,TGCAGTGCTCTATCTACAGGGATCATACTAGGGGGCTACACCTTC,CSALSTGIILGGYTF
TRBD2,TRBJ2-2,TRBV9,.,TGTGCCAGCAGCAGGGGACTAGCGGACACTAAGGGGGGGGAGCTGTTTTTT,CASSRGLADTKGGELFF
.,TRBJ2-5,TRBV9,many,TGTGCCAGCAGCCTCGGCATGGTAGGGGCAGAGACCCAGTACTTC,CASSLGMVGAETQYF
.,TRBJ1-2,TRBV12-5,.,TGTGCTAGTGGTTTGGGATTGGGACAAGACTACACCTTC,CASGLGLGQDYTF
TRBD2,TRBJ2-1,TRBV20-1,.,TGCAGTGCTAGAACCACCGGGACTAGCGGGATAGCGTACAATGAGCAGTTCTTC,CSARTTGTSGIAYNEQFF
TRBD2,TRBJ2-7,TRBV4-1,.,TGCGCCAGCAGCCAAGATCGAACTAGCGGGACAGAAAAGCAGTACTTC,CASSQDRTSGTEKQYF
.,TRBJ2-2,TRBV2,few,TGTGCCAGCAGAGTTCTTTTAGCCTCCGGGGAGCTGTTTTTT,CASRVLLASGELFF
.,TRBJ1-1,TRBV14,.,TGTGCCAGCAGCCAAGCGACAGGTCTACGGAACACTGAAGCTTTCTTT,CASSQATGLRNTEAFF